The clone carrying this T cell receptor beta chain has only a few counts. The antigen is not known. This entry is derived from a study of T cells after yellow fever vaccination. Study summary: Any fraction with a low cell number was prepared using SMART-Seq v4 Ultra Low Input.

Researchers made TCR cDNA using 5'RACE template switching, and this step added a universal primer site and UMIs. Each CDR3 protein is one row after TCRdb ran MiXCR on the 5' RACE reads. The table records some 320,000 distinct CDR3 sequences, 3.5% to 5% of them present only once. Whole-study results and caveats: Peaking on day 5 versus 15, the secondary response was faster but weaker. Among primary-vaccination clones, most reappeared after the booster, at roughly 95% for CD4 and 88% for CD8.

CDR3 length: 13 amino acids. CDR1 and CDR2 (germline): SEHNR, FQNEAQ (reference sequence). V shed 7 bases, J shed 5 bases, and the junction held 4 bases outside the gene matches. This chain joins TRBV7-9 and TRBJ2-5; TRBD2 matches 10 bases. The sequencing used PBMCs, collected 15 days after the yellow fever booster vaccination. This receptor was taken from a man younger than 30 who received the YFV17D yellow fever vaccine. CDR3 DNA sequence: TGTGCCAGCACCCTGGGACTAGCGGAGACCCAGTACTTC. Encoded protein: CASTLGLAETQYF.